This T cell receptor (beta chain) emerged from a study of blood T cell repertoires in COVID-19. Study summary: Whether acute or convalescent, the COVID-19 samples came from the United States, Italy and Spain. In each case, the material was cDNA or gDNA derived from T cells, B-cell-depleted T cells, or PBMCs.

This clone appeared once. As handled by the study authors: Amplification from reference gene primers served as the basis for estimated nucleated cell counts. Clones were read by immunoSEQ multiplex PCR, and TCRdb kept only the in-frame ones, dropping some. For V, J and clone size, that table is used; D and trimming come from the DNA. The repertoire holds about 83,000 clones, with more than 85% as singletons. Trimming cost V 0 bases and J 4 bases; bases outside gene matches: 4. The CDR3 totals 15 residues. Germline CDR1 is SGHDN and CDR2 is FVKESK. The chain is built from TRBV14 and TRBJ2-5; 8 bases are shared with TRBD1. This clonotype was obtained from an elderly man with active or convalescent COVID-19. The sample was peripheral blood. The DNA for the CDR3 is TGTGCCAGCAGCCAAGACAGGGGGCGAGGAGAGACCCAGTACTTC. It yields the protein CASSQDRGRGETQYF.